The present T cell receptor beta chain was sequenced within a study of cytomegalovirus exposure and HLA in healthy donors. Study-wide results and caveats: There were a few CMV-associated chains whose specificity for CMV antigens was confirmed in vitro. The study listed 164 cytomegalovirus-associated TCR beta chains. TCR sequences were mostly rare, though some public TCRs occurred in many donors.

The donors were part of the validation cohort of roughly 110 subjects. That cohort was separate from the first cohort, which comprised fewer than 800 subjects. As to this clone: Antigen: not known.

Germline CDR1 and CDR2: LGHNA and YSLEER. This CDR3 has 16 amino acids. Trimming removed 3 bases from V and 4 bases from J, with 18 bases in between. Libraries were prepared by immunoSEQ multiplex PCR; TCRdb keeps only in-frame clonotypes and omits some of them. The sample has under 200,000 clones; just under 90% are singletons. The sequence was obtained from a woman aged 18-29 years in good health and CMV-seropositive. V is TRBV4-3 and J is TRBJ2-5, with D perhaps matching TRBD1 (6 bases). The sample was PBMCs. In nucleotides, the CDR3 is TGCGCCAGCAGCCAGGGGGCGGGCACCGGGGTAGAGACCCAGTACTTC. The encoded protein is CASSQGAGTGVETQYF.